Described below is a single TCR beta chain sequence and its context. This entry is derived from a study of T-cell reconstitution after alpha-beta-depleted transplantation in children. Unique molecular identifiers were incorporated during preparation of the TCRbeta library. TCRdb processed the PCR reads anew with MiXCR; each CDR3 protein has one entry. The table has about 400,000 distinct CDR3 sequences, roughly 21% seen once; the top ten hold about 3.8%. V shed 10 bases and J shed 7 bases, with 21 bases lying between them. CDR1 is SGHRS, CDR2 YFSETQ, per germline. The CDR3 runs 14 residues. This material consisted of PBMCs from the stem cell graft donor, taken from the stem cell graft. This TCR came from a human donor who donated a stem cell graft to a child with acute myeloid leukemia. The V call is TRBV5-1, the J call TRBJ2-1; tentative D call: TRBD2 (5 bases). The CDR3 here is CASHLGASWNEQFF. The CDR3 nucleotides are TGCGCCTCCCATTTGGGAGCTTCGTGGAATGAGCAGTTCTTC.